The next 29 T cell receptor beta chains were all read from a single sample in a study of blood T cells in healthy people across ages. A J-beta primer mix and a sample-barcoded 5' primer were used in a second PCR of about 7 to 12 cycles. One entry per CDR3 protein, called by TCRdb with MiXCR from the 5' RACE reads. The sample has 1.5 million to 1.8 million distinct CDR3 sequences; 35% to 45% are singletons. What was sequenced was blood. These TCRs come from a woman between 18 and 29 years old in good health.

This clonotype was picked up a small number of times. The J gene is TRBJ2-1, the V gene TRBV4-3; 10 nucleotides line up with TRBD2. Per germline, CDR1 LGHNA and CDR2 YSLEER. V dropped 1 base and J dropped 4; count of bases not matched to a gene: 4. This CDR3 is 16 amino acids long. CDR3 sequence (DNA): TGCGCCAGCAGCCAAGTAGCGGGAGGTCCTTACAATGAGCAGTTCTTC. The encoded protein is CASSQVAGGPYNEQFF.

The chain combines TRBV4-3 with TRBJ1-4; no clear D. This CDR3 contains 15 residues. Germline CDR1 LGHNA, CDR2 YSLEER. V was clipped by 0 bases and J by 3 bases, with 8 bases between them. CDR3 coding DNA: TGCGCCAGCAGCCAAGATTGGCTCCCTAATGAAAAACTGTTTTTT. Amino acid sequence: CASSQDWLPNEKLFF.

This clonotype was seen many times. The chain joins TRBV6-5 to TRBJ2-1, with D possibly being TRBD1 (5 bases). V was clipped by 3 bases and J by 6 bases, with 9 bases between them. The CDR3 is 13 residues long. The germline CDR1 and CDR2 sequences are MNHEY and SVGAGI. This chain's CDR3 is CASSYPRGNEQFF. In nucleotides, the CDR3 is TGTGCCAGCAGTTATCCAAGGGGCAATGAGCAGTTCTTC.

Only one count was recorded for this clonotype. The chain combines TRBV20-1 with TRBJ1-1; 7 positions agree with TRBD1. After removal of 6 bases from V and 0 bases from J, the junction contained 4 bases not matched to a gene. The CDR3 length is 13 residues. CDR1 is DFQATT and CDR2 is SNEGSKA in the germline V gene (reference sequence). CDR3 in DNA: TGCAGTGCGGGACAGCTGCTGAACACTGAAGCTTTCTTT. This encodes CSAGQLLNTEAFF.

The V call is TRBV20-1, the J call TRBJ1-4, with TRBD1 matching 7 bases. V gave up 0 bases and J gave up 3 bases; unmatched junction bases: 4. Per germline, CDR1 DFQATT and CDR2 SNEGSKA (reference sequence). CDR3 length equals 15 residues. The CDR3 DNA follows: TGCAGTGCTAGAGATCTTGGGACAGCTAATGAAAAACTGTTTTTT. This sequence encodes CSARDLGTANEKLFF.

This CDR3 is CASSPRLAAISYEQFF. DNA for the CDR3: TGTGCCAGCAGCCCACGACTAGCGGCAATTTCCTACGAGCAGTTCTTC. J is TRBJ2-1 and V is TRBV7-2; 9 bases agree with TRBD2. Germline V gene lookup returns CDR1 SGHTA and CDR2 FQGNSA. The length of the CDR3 is 16 residues. The J segment lost 10 bases and the V segment lost 5 bases, leaving 15 bases of the junction unmatched.

The chain links TRBV18 to TRBJ2-4, with TRBD1 identical over 7 bases. Trimming removed 2 bases from V and 13 bases from J; junction bases left unmatched: 8. The CDR3 sequence is 13 residues long. Looked up from germline, CDR1 is KGHSH and CDR2 is LQKENI. The DNA for the CDR3 is TGTGCCAGCTCACCAACAGGGGACAATGAGCAGTACTTC. Translating gives CASSPTGDNEQYF.

This chain joins TRBV29-1 and TRBJ2-5, with unresolved D. The end of the DNA is better explained by TRBJ2-7, so the J call may be wrong. Germline values: CDR1 SQVTM, CDR2 ANQGSEA. This CDR3 contains 12 residues. The CDR3 DNA reads TGCAGCGTTGTGGCAGCATCCTACGAGCAGTACTTC. It encodes CSVVAASYEQYF.

In its sample, this clonotype was seen once. The chain recombines TRBV24-1 with TRBJ1-1; 8 nucleotides agree with TRBD1. V lost 9 bases to trimming and J lost 3 bases; unmatched junction nucleotides: 11. Germline CDR1 and CDR2: KGHDR and SFDVKD. The CDR3 is 15 amino acids. This CDR3 is CATQGQGVMDTEAFF. The CDR3 nucleotides are TGTGCCACCCAAGGACAGGGCGTGATGGACACTGAAGCTTTCTTT.

This clonotype turned up a few times. The chain joins TRBV5-1 to TRBJ2-1, with D perhaps TRBD1 (7 bases). Germline-derived CDR1 and CDR2 are SGHRS and YFSETQ. The CDR3 has 15 residues. V lost 3 bases, J lost 3 bases, and 13 bases lay in between. For the CDR3, the DNA is TGCGCCAGCAGCTCAGGGGGGCCAAGCTACAATGAGCAGTTCTTC. This sequence encodes CASSSGGPSYNEQFF. The whole variable domain, remainder taken from reference TRBV5-1 and TRBJ2-1, is KAGVTQTPRYLIKTRGQQVTLSCSPISGHRSVSWYQQTPGQGLQFLFEYFSETQRNKGNFPGRFSGRQFSNSRSEMNVSTLELGDSALYLCASSSGGPSYNEQFFGPGTRLTVL.

Comment on this clonotype: One end of the junction fails to match germline, which may point to a read error. The chain joins TRBV7-7 to TRBJ2-3; 9 nucleotides agree with TRBD1. The germline gives CDR1 SSHAT, CDR2 FNYEAQ (reference sequence). The CDR3 consists of 15 residues. For the CDR3, the DNA is TGTGCTAGCAGCCCGGGGACAGGGAGGTCAGATACGCAGTATTTT. It specifies CASSPGTGRSDTQYF.

V is TRBV7-9 and J is TRBJ2-1; D is possibly TRBD2 (6 bases). Matching the DNA end better, TRBJ2-7 makes the J call doubtful. From germline, CDR1 is SEHNR and CDR2 FQNEAQ (reference sequence). The CDR3 loop spans 16 amino acids. This CDR3 reads CASSLRGSGLYDEQYF. In DNA form, the CDR3 reads TGTGCCAGCAGCTTAAGAGGTTCCGGACTATACGATGAGCAGTACTTC.

This clonotype has just a few counts. This sequence joins TRBV18 and TRBJ1-4; D possibly corresponds to TRBD1 (6 bases). This CDR3 is 15 amino acids long. V was pared by 4 bases and J by 2 bases, with 11 bases between. Germline V gene data show CDR1 as KGHSH and CDR2 as LQKENI. The CDR3 spells CASSQAQGTNEKLFF. The CDR3 coding sequence is TGTGCCAGCTCACAAGCGCAGGGGACTAATGAAAAACTGTTTTTT.

The gene calls are TRBV7-9 and TRBJ2-3, with 9 bases aligning to TRBD2. Trimming took 4 bases from V and 4 from J; bases not matched to a gene: 3. CDR1 is SEHNR and CDR2 is FQNEAQ in the germline V gene (reference sequence). CDR3 length equals 14 residues. CDR3 in DNA: TGTGCCAGCAGCTATAGCGGGAGTTCAGATACGCAGTATTTT. This codes for CASSYSGSSDTQYF. Combining the CDR3 with reference TRBV7-9 and TRBJ2-3 gives the whole variable domain DTGVSQNPRHKITKRGQNVTFRCDPISEHNRLYWYRQTLGQGPEFLTYFQNEAQLEKSRLLSDRFSAERPKGSFSTLEIQRTEQGDSAMYLCASSYSGSSDTQYFGPGTRLTVL.

This clonotype came up a few times. The J gene is TRBJ1-5, the V gene TRBV3-1; no firm D call. With 0 bases removed from V and 6 bases from J, the gap between germline ends came to 9 bases. Germline values: CDR1 LGHDT, CDR2 YNNKEL (reference sequence). The CDR3 extends over 14 amino acids. For the CDR3, the DNA is TGTGCCAGCAGCCAAGATGCAAGGGTTCAGCCCCAGCATTTT. Protein: CASSQDARVQPQHF.

Ten or more counts support this clonotype. The chain couples TRBV12-3 or TRBV12-4 to TRBJ1-1; maybe TRBD1 (6 bases). Trimming stripped 6 bases from V and 1 base from J, with 12 bases between. The CDR3 loop spans 14 amino acids. CDR3 nucleotide sequence: TGTGCCAGCAGCCCCTGGACAGAGAACACTGAAGCTTTCTTT. Translated: CASSPWTENTEAFF.

The V gene is TRBV6-1, the J gene TRBJ1-2; 8 bases agree with TRBD1. The CDR3 extends over 11 amino acids. Germline lookup yields CDR1 MNHNS and CDR2 SASEGT. J gave up 8 bases and V 10 bases, and 6 bases lay outside the gene matches. The CDR3 spells CATTTGVGYTF. CDR3 coding DNA: TGTGCCACTACGACAGGGGTCGGCTACACCTTC.

The chain couples TRBV21-1 to TRBJ1-2; the table's D call, TRBD1, has no DNA check behind it. TRBV21-1 is given as a pseudogene. The CDR3 covers 16 residues. The CDR3 spells CASSSPDRLPPYGYTF. CDR3 nucleotide sequence: TGTGCCAGCAGCTCCCCGGACCGTCTTCCCCCTTATGGCTACACCTTC.

The CDR3 here is CSVRPDSHMNTEAFF. CDR3 DNA: TGCAGCGTCCGACCCGACAGTCACATGAACACTGAAGCTTTCTTT. This chain connects TRBV29-1 to TRBJ1-1; D is perhaps TRBD1 (5 bases). The V and J ends lost 6 bases and 0 bases respectively, with 17 bases between them. Per the germline V gene, CDR1 is SQVTM and CDR2 is ANQGSEA. This CDR3 contains 15 residues.

This clonotype was observed a few times. The V call is TRBV12-3 or TRBV12-4, the J call TRBJ2-4; D unclear. Gene TRBJ2-5 matches the end of the DNA better, so the J call may be wrong. This CDR3 is built from 14 residues. CDR3 loop: CASSSYVQQETQYF. The CDR3 DNA follows: TGTGCCAGCAGTTCTTATGTACAGCAAGAGACCCAGTACTTC.

The genes are TRBV7-2 and TRBJ1-5; 9 bases line up with TRBD1. There are 15 residues in the CDR3. V trimming: 5 bases; J trimming: 6 bases; junction bases outside the gene matches: 8. CDR1 is SGHTA, CDR2 FQGNSA, per germline. The CDR3 is CASSQQGAITQPQHF. CDR3 DNA: TGTGCCAGCAGCCAACAGGGGGCTATTACTCAGCCCCAGCATTTT.

This clonotype has a count of ten or more. The chain employs TRBV11-2 and TRBJ2-1; tentative D call: TRBD2 (5 bases). The CDR3 has 11 residues. Germline V gene data show CDR1 as SGHAT and CDR2 as FQNNGV. V dropped 6 bases and J dropped 9 bases, with 9 bases sitting between them. CDR3 loop: CASSRAGEQFF. In DNA form, the CDR3 reads TGTGCCAGCAGTAGGGCGGGTGAGCAGTTCTTC.

The chain employs TRBV30 and TRBJ2-3, with TRBD2 matching 11 bases. V gave up 2 bases and J gave up 5 bases; unmatched junction bases: 9. The CDR3 sequence is 16 residues long. Germline CDR1 reads GTSNPN; CDR2 reads SVGIG (reference sequence). In DNA, the CDR3 is TGTGCCTGGAGTCTCCGGACTAGCGGGTTTGGAGATACGCAGTATTTT. This gives the protein CAWSLRTSGFGDTQYF.

About this clonotype: This clone may be a read error of a much larger clone one base away. The V gene is TRBV29-1, the J gene TRBJ2-1, with 9 nucleotides matching TRBD2. The DNA end favors TRBJ2-7, so the J call may be wrong. This CDR3 comprises 14 residues. Germline V gene lookup returns CDR1 SQVTM and CDR2 ANQGSEA. In nucleotides, the CDR3 is TGCAGCGTTGAGGTAGCGGGAGTGTACAATGAGCAGTACTTC. Its translation is CSVEVAGVYNEQYF.

This clonotype has at least ten counts. Sequence at one end of the junction differs from germline and may be a read error. The chain couples TRBV5-1 to TRBJ1-2; D unresolved. The germline CDR1 and CDR2 sequences are SGHRS and YFSETQ. The CDR3 totals 14 residues. In DNA form, the CDR3 reads TGTGCCAGCAGCTTAGAGTCTGGGAACTATGGCTACACCTTC. Its translation: CASSLESGNYGYTF.

The V call is TRBV4-1, the J call TRBJ1-4; 7 nucleotides match TRBD1. CDR1 and CDR2 (germline): MGHRA, YSYEKL. The V and J ends lost 0 bases and 8 bases, in that order; junction bases with no gene match: 15. The CDR3 extends over 18 amino acids. Written as DNA, the CDR3 is TGCGCCAGCAGCCAAGAGAAGGGACAGAGGAAGAAGGCCGAAAAACTGTTTTTT. It encodes CASSQEKGQRKKAEKLFF.

In its sample, this clonotype was seen a few times. V usage is TRBV12-3 or TRBV12-4 and J usage is TRBJ1-2; 7 bases align to TRBD1. The V and J ends lost 5 bases and 5 bases, in that order; junction bases with no gene match: 8. This CDR3 has 14 amino acids. CDR3 bases: TGTGCCAGCAGTCCCCTCGAGGGGGCATATGGCTACACCTTC. As protein: CASSPLEGAYGYTF.

This clonotype was counted ten times or more. The chain recombines TRBV29-1 with TRBJ2-1, with TRBD1 matching 8 bases. Germline lookup yields CDR1 SQVTM and CDR2 ANQGSEA. This CDR3 spans 12 amino acids. The CDR3 DNA reads as TGCAGTGTCCGGACAGGGTACAATGAGCAGTTCTTC. This sequence encodes CSVRTGYNEQFF.

The chain has TRBV6-2 or TRBV6-3 and TRBJ2-5; D perhaps matches TRBD2 (5 bases). CDR1 is MNHEY and CDR2 is SVGEGT in the germline V gene. This CDR3 region has 11 residues. Trimming cost V 11 bases and J 11 bases, with 18 bases left between them. This chain's CDR3 is CAHGGRNEQYF. The CDR3 DNA reads TGTGCCCATGGAGGAAGGAATGAGCAGTACTTC.